The 25 T cell receptor beta chains presented below share a single source sample, sequenced in a study of T cells in localized non-small cell lung cancer. Libraries were prepared by immunoSEQ multiplex PCR; TCRdb keeps only in-frame clonotypes and omits some of them. This table holds 15,000 to 25,000 clones, around 90% found once. The sequenced sample was peripheral blood, obtained before any cancer treatment. The receptors come from a male donor aged 60 or over with stage I squamous cell lung carcinoma.

This sequence joins TRBV5-5 and TRBJ2-1; a weak D match, TRBD1 (6 bases). CDR3 length equals 13 residues. Germline V gene lookup returns CDR1 SGHKS and CDR2 YYEKEE (reference sequence). V gave up 4 bases and J gave up 4 bases, with 9 bases separating them. CDR3 bases: TGTGCCAGCAGCGTACAGGGATACAATGAGCAGTTCTTC. It translates to CASSVQGYNEQFF.

In this sample, this clone turned up once. Mismatch with germline at one junction end may stem from a read error. The rearrangement links TRBV19 to TRBJ2-2, with 16 bases fitting TRBD2. CDR3 length: 20 amino acids. Germline assignment: CDR1 LNHDA and CDR2 SQIVND (reference sequence). The DNA of the CDR3 is TGTGCCAGTAGCACATTTGCATTGGGACTAGCGGGAGGGAACGCCGGGGAGCTGTTTTTT. Its protein is CASSTFALGLAGGNAGELFF.

The chain is built from TRBV19 and TRBJ1-5; D gene uncertain. Germline loops: CDR1 LNHDA, CDR2 SQIVND (reference sequence). The CDR3 extends over 15 amino acids. The V end lost 5 bases, the J end lost 0 bases, and 11 bases lay between the germline ends. This CDR3 reads CASSGASNSNQPQHF. The CDR3 bases are TGTGCCAGTAGTGGAGCCTCAAATAGCAATCAGCCCCAGCATTTT.

This clone was detected a few times. The chain combines TRBV27 with TRBJ2-3; possibly TRBD1 or TRBD2 for D (5 bases each). The V and J ends lost 6 bases and 5 bases respectively, with 9 bases between them. Germline CDR1 and CDR2: MNHEY and SMNVEV (reference sequence). The CDR3 spans 12 residues. DNA of the CDR3: TGTGCCAGCAGCGGGACGGGAGATACGCAGTATTTT. Residues: CASSGTGDTQYF.

The chain employs TRBV7-2 and TRBJ1-1; maybe TRBD1 (5 bases). V was shortened by 5 bases and J by 1 base, with 14 bases between the two germline ends. This CDR3 region has 15 residues. Germline-derived CDR1 and CDR2 are SGHTA and FQGNSA. CDR3 in DNA: TGTGCCAGCAGCGGGGGAGGTGTTGGGAACACTGAAGCTTTCTTT. Its protein product is CASSGGGVGNTEAFF.

A single count supports this clone. V is TRBV28 and J is TRBJ1-2; D not certain. The V and J ends lost 2 bases and 0 bases respectively, with 13 bases between them. This CDR3 spans 16 amino acids. Germline lookup yields CDR1 MDHEN and CDR2 SYDVKM. CDR3 loop: CASSLMPPGANYGYTF. The DNA of the CDR3 is TGTGCCAGCAGTTTAATGCCCCCTGGAGCTAACTATGGCTACACCTTC.

The rearrangement links TRBV6-5 to TRBJ1-2; D is uncertain. Per the germline V gene, CDR1 is MNHEY and CDR2 is SVGAGI. The germline V and J ends were trimmed by 5 bases and 4 bases, with 14 bases remaining between them. This CDR3 comprises 14 residues. CDR3 DNA sequence: TGTGCCAGCAGTCCCGTCGCGGGGTTCTATGGCTACACCTTC. This encodes CASSPVAGFYGYTF.

This chain links TRBV29-1 with TRBJ2-7; D gene ambiguous. The CDR3 is 12 residues long. The germline V gene encodes CDR1 SQVTM and CDR2 ANQGSEA. V gave up 3 bases and J gave up 0 bases, with 6 bases separating them. This CDR3 is CSVEAGSYEQYF. CDR3 nucleotide sequence: TGCAGCGTTGAGGCTGGCTCCTACGAGCAGTACTTC.

The chain is built from TRBV5-4 and TRBJ2-7; D may be TRBD2 (5 bases). Trimming shortened V by 4 bases and J by 4 bases, and 18 bases separated the two germline ends. The germline V gene encodes CDR1 SGHNT and CDR2 YYREEE (reference sequence). CDR3 length: 15 residues. CDR3 in amino acids: CASSTKTSPTYEQYF. In DNA, the CDR3 is TGTGCCAGCAGCACTAAAACTAGTCCGACTTACGAGCAGTACTTC.

CDR3 residues: CASSATTQETQYF. CDR3 sequence (DNA): TGTGCCAGCAGTGCGACTACCCAAGAGACCCAGTACTTC. This rearrangement joins TRBV6-1 to TRBJ2-5; TRBD2 is a possible D gene (5 bases). The CDR3 runs 13 residues. Looked up from germline, CDR1 is MNHNS and CDR2 is SASEGT. V was pared by 4 bases and J by 1 base, with 7 bases between.

The V call is TRBV28, the J call TRBJ2-6; a possible D gene is TRBD1 (6 bases). Germline CDR1 and CDR2: MDHEN and SYDVKM. The CDR3 has 18 amino acids. V was shortened by 2 bases and J by 3 bases, with 17 bases between the two germline ends. CDR3 in amino acids: CASSLMGAGVDGANVLTF. The CDR3 nucleotides are TGTGCCAGCAGTTTAATGGGGGCAGGGGTAGATGGGGCCAACGTCCTGACTTTC.

This chain uses TRBV28 with TRBJ2-1; 11 bases line up with TRBD2. The CDR3 covers 17 residues. J lost 9 bases, V lost 6 bases, and 16 bases had no gene match. CDR1 is MDHEN, CDR2 SYDVKM, per germline. The CDR3 protein is CASRVPDTSGGSIEQFF. The CDR3 DNA reads TGTGCCAGCAGAGTCCCTGACACTAGCGGGGGTAGCATTGAGCAGTTCTTC. Drawing the rest from reference TRBV28 and TRBJ2-1, the complete variable domain is DVKVTQSSRYLVKRTGEKVFLECVQDMDHENMFWYRQDPGLGLRLIYFSYDVKMKEKGDIPEGYSVSREKKERFSLILESASTNQTSMYLCASRVPDTSGGSIEQFFGPGTRLTVL.

The chain couples TRBV10-3 to TRBJ2-7; 9 bases map to TRBD1. Trimming at V came to 2 bases and at J to 7 bases, leaving 3 bases not matched to a gene. CDR3 length: 13 amino acids. In germline, CDR1 is ENHRY, CDR2 SYGVKD. Written as DNA, the CDR3 is TGTGCCATCAGTGAGGGGGGACAGGGAGAGCAGTACTTC. As protein: CAISEGGQGEQYF.

V is TRBV27 and J is TRBJ1-1, with D possibly TRBD1 on 6 matching bases. Germline loops: CDR1 MNHEY, CDR2 SMNVEV (reference sequence). Trimming took 7 bases from V and 8 from J, leaving 14 bases between them. The CDR3 loop spans 12 amino acids. The CDR3 coding sequence is TGTGCCAGCACCCCCAGGGGATCGGAAGCTTTCTTT. Translated, it gives CASTPRGSEAFF.

The rearrangement joins TRBV28 to TRBJ1-2; the D is unclear. The V and J ends lost 4 bases and 6 bases respectively, with 18 bases between them. The CDR3 sequence is 15 residues long. Germline CDR1 reads MDHEN; CDR2 reads SYDVKM. In nucleotides, the CDR3 is TGTGCCAGCAGTTCCCCCTCGAGCGCAGTGGATGGCTACACCTTC. This encodes CASSSPSSAVDGYTF.

The gene calls are TRBV6-6 and TRBJ1-1; the D is unclear. Trimming removed 0 bases at V and 5 bases at J, with 13 bases between. This CDR3 comprises 15 residues. Germline-derived CDR1 and CDR2 are MNHNY and SVGAGI (reference sequence). CDR3 amino acids: CASSYSGISWTEAFF. In DNA, the CDR3 is TGTGCCAGCAGTTACTCCGGGATATCGTGGACTGAAGCTTTCTTT.

The rearrangement links TRBV7-9 to TRBJ2-7; TRBD2 matches 16 bases. V shed 5 bases and J 7 bases; nucleotides not matched to a gene: 5. CDR3 size: 15 residues. Germline values: CDR1 SEHNR, CDR2 FQNEAQ (reference sequence). CDR3 coding DNA: TGTGCCAGCAGCCAGGGACTAGCGGGAGGGGGAGAGCAGTACTTC. This sequence encodes CASSQGLAGGGEQYF.

This clone came up once. The gene calls are TRBV15 and TRBJ1-3; D is unclear. CDR1 is LNHNV and CDR2 is YYDKDF in the germline V gene (reference sequence). The CDR3 is 16 amino acids. V lost 0 bases and J 0 bases, leaving 9 bases between the germline ends. CDR3 loop: CATSRDHGSSGNTIYF. As DNA, the CDR3 is TGTGCCACCAGCAGAGACCACGGGAGCTCTGGAAACACCATATATTTT.

The rearrangement uses TRBV29-1 and TRBJ2-1, with 8 bases fitting TRBD1. Germline assignment: CDR1 SQVTM and CDR2 ANQGSEA. Trimming cost V 0 bases and J 8 bases; bases outside gene matches: 15. This CDR3 spans 17 amino acids. CDR3 loop: CSVEDITGTGLPDEQFF. CDR3 nucleotides: TGCAGCGTTGAAGATATTACCGGGACAGGCCTTCCGGATGAGCAGTTCTTC.

The V gene is TRBV7-9, the J gene TRBJ2-5; D may be TRBD1 or TRBD2 (5 bases each). The CDR3 contains 15 residues. Trimming took off 5 bases at V and 4 bases at J, with 17 bases between the two ends. Germline V lookup: CDR1 SEHNR, CDR2 FQNEAQ (reference sequence). CDR3 sequence (DNA): TGTGCCAGCAGCCTTAGAGGGGTTGGGTTAGAGACCCAGTACTTC. As protein: CASSLRGVGLETQYF. The variable domain in full, completed from reference TRBV7-9 and TRBJ2-5, reads DTGVSQNPRHKITKRGQNVTFRCDPISEHNRLYWYRQTLGQGPEFLTYFQNEAQLEKSRLLSDRFSAERPKGSFSTLEIQRTEQGDSAMYLCASSLRGVGLETQYFGPGTRLLVL.

This clone was counted a single time. The V call is TRBV7-8, the J call TRBJ1-6, with a tentative D call TRBD1 (5 bases). The V end was cut by 1 base, the J end by 8 bases, with 12 bases between. CDR1 and CDR2 (germline): SGHVS, FQNEAQ. There are 15 residues in the CDR3. CDR3 in DNA: TGTGCCAGCAGCTTAGAGGGCAGGGTAGATTCACCCCTCCACTTT. Its protein product is CASSLEGRVDSPLHF.

The V and J genes are TRBV19 and TRBJ2-1; D remains ambiguous. This CDR3 region has 15 residues. CDR1 LNHDA and CDR2 SQIVND come from the germline V gene (reference sequence). Deletions cut 7 bases from V and 0 bases from J, with 13 bases between. Here the CDR3 DNA reads TGTGCCAGTACATCCCAAGTCAGCTCCTACAATGAGCAGTTCTTC. This encodes CASTSQVSSYNEQFF.

The DNA of the CDR3 is TGCGCCAGCAGTCCAGGGACACCCAGGAGCTCCTACGAGCAGTACTTC. As protein: CASSPGTPRSSYEQYF. This chain uses TRBV23-1 with TRBJ2-7; D may be TRBD1 (6 bases). TRBV23-1 is an ORF for which the function is uncertain. The V and J ends lost 4 bases and 0 bases respectively, with 16 bases between them. CDR3 size: 16 residues.

The chain joins TRBV28 to TRBJ2-2, with D perhaps matching TRBD1 (6 bases). The CDR3 loop spans 15 amino acids. Trimming removed 4 bases from V and 1 base from J, with 10 bases in between. Germline CDR1 is MDHEN and CDR2 is SYDVKM. Here the CDR3 DNA reads TGTGCCAGCAGTTCCGGACAGTGGAACACCGGGGAGCTGTTTTTT. Translating gives CASSSGQWNTGELFF.

This clone has only a few counts. This chain's CDR3 is CASSPGQFYTEAFF. For the CDR3, the DNA is TGTGCCAGCAGCCCCGGACAGTTCTACACTGAAGCTTTCTTT. The V and J genes are TRBV4-2 and TRBJ1-1; tentative D call: TRBD1 (6 bases). Trimming cost V 4 bases and J 3 bases, with 12 bases left between them. The length of the CDR3 is 14 residues. Germline CDR1 and CDR2: LGHNA and YNFKEQ.